This T cell receptor beta chain was obtained from a study of cytomegalovirus exposure and HLA in healthy donors. Overall study: Among the approximately 380 donors who were genotyped, about 80% fell in the genetic ancestry cluster that is associated with self-reported Caucasian donors.

Germline V CDR1 and CDR2: MGHDK, SYGVNS. The CDR3 has 16 residues. V was pared by 3 bases and J by 2 bases, with 4 bases of the junction left unmatched. Points from the study as a whole: 16,951 TCR beta sequences were associated with HLA alleles at 0.05 false discovery rate in a later analysis.

PCR used 60 Vbeta primers and 13 Jbeta primers. Method: immunoSEQ multiplex PCR; TCRdb's copy keeps in-frame clones and lacks some. The sample lists 75,000 to 90,000 clones, approximately 69% occurring once. This clone was counted a few times. Its antigen is undetermined. The chain combines TRBV25-1 with TRBJ1-5; 10 bases match TRBD1. Sequencing was done on a sample of PBMCs. The receptor was isolated from a man in his thirties or forties in good health and CMV-seropositive. The CDR3 is CASSDDRGPGNQPQHF. The CDR3 nucleotides are TGTGCCAGCAGTGATGACAGGGGGCCTGGCAATCAGCCCCAGCATTTT.